This entry lists 11 T cell receptor beta chains sequenced from one sample in a study of vaccination effects on CD4 cells after COVID-19. These TCRs' antigens remain unknown. Within the ViraFEST assay, antigen-specific CD4+ T cells underwent expansion with viral peptide pools prior to sequencing. Having been cultured for around ten days, the cells underwent CD4+ T cell isolation. None of the vaccinated had previously contracted SARS-CoV-2, and their nucleocapsid antibodies tested negative. Only in-frame clones appear in the TCRdb table, and some are missing; sequencing was by immunoSEQ multiplex PCR. The sample records about 73,000 clones, about 79% being singletons. Sample: CD4+ T cells from PBMCs cultured with SARS-CoV-2 spike peptides, taken before COVID-19 vaccination. These receptors all come from a human donor who received a COVID-19 vaccine.

J is TRBJ2-3 and V is TRBV6-5; 8 positions agree with TRBD1. This CDR3 contains 15 residues. V lost 6 bases to trimming and J lost 3 bases; unmatched junction nucleotides: 8. Germline CDR1 is MNHEY and CDR2 is SVGAGI. The CDR3 nucleotides read TGTGCCAGCAGACACCGGACAGGGAGAACAGATACGCAGTATTTT. It yields the protein CASRHRTGRTDTQYF.

V gene TRBV7-9 combines with J gene TRBJ1-1; D is undetermined. Between the trimmed V and J ends, which lost 5 bases and 1 base, there was a span of 8 bases. Per germline, CDR1 SEHNR and CDR2 FQNEAQ (reference sequence). CDR3 length: 13 amino acids. DNA of the CDR3: TGTGCCAGCAGCGCCCGACAGAACACTGAAGCTTTCTTT. Protein sequence: CASSARQNTEAFF.

There are a few counts of this clone. This sequence joins TRBV30 and TRBJ1-5, with unresolved D. Germline lookup yields CDR1 GTSNPN and CDR2 SVGIG (reference sequence). Trimming stripped 0 bases from V and 6 bases from J, with 15 bases between. The CDR3 contains 15 residues. CDR3 loop: CAWSVQTVSRQPQHF. In DNA form, the CDR3 reads TGTGCCTGGAGTGTACAAACGGTCTCGCGTCAGCCCCAGCATTTT.

The chain combines TRBV18 with TRBJ1-1, with 8 bases aligning to TRBD1. This CDR3 is 15 amino acids long. V dropped 0 bases and J dropped 1; count of bases not matched to a gene: 1. Germline-derived CDR1 and CDR2 are KGHSH and LQKENI. The CDR3 nucleotides are TGTGCCAGCTCACCACCCAGGGGGCAGAACACTGAAGCTTTCTTT. Encoded protein: CASSPPRGQNTEAFF.

The chain employs TRBV30 and TRBJ2-1; perhaps D is TRBD1 or TRBD2 (6 bases each). Trimming removed 0 bases from V and 8 bases from J, with 11 bases in between. Germline V gene sequence: CDR1 GTSNPN, CDR2 SVGIG (reference sequence). The CDR3 is 13 amino acids. CDR3 region: CAWSVDGGHEQFF. The CDR3 DNA follows: TGTGCCTGGAGTGTAGATGGGGGGCATGAGCAGTTCTTC. Supplemented by reference TRBV30 and TRBJ2-1, the full variable domain reads SQTIHQWPATLVQPVGSPLSLECTVEGTSNPNLYWYRQAAGRGLQLLFYSVGIGQISSEVPQNLSASRPQDRQFILSSKKLLLSDSGFYLCAWSVDGGHEQFFGPGTRLTVL.

The J gene is TRBJ2-3, the V gene TRBV7-9, with D possibly matching TRBD2 (6 bases). V was cut by 4 bases and J by 5 bases, with 16 bases left in between. CDR1 and CDR2 from the germline V gene are SEHNR and FQNEAQ (reference sequence). CDR3 length: 15 residues. In DNA form, the CDR3 reads TGTGCCAGCAGCTCCTTGGGCGGGGTGAGAGATACGCAGTATTTT. Its translation: CASSSLGGVRDTQYF. The whole variable domain, filled in from reference TRBV7-9 and TRBJ2-3, reads DTGVSQNPRHKITKRGQNVTFRCDPISEHNRLYWYRQTLGQGPEFLTYFQNEAQLEKSRLLSDRFSAERPKGSFSTLEIQRTEQGDSAMYLCASSSLGGVRDTQYFGPGTRLTVL.

This clone was observed a few times. V gene TRBV7-8 combines with J gene TRBJ2-5; D remains ambiguous. Trimming pared 4 bases from V and 4 bases from J, leaving 19 bases between. The germline V gene encodes CDR1 SGHVS and CDR2 FQNEAQ. This CDR3 contains 16 residues. CDR3 sequence reads: CASSSYGLPTGETQYF. For the CDR3, the DNA is TGTGCCAGCAGCTCTTATGGGTTACCGACGGGAGAGACCCAGTACTTC. The complete variable domain, with remaining parts taken from reference TRBV7-8 and TRBJ2-5, reads GAGVSQSPRYKVAKRGQDVALRCDPISGHVSLFWYQQALGQGPEFLTYFQNEAQLDKSGLPSDRFFAERPEGSVSTLKIQRTQQEDSAVYLCASSSYGLPTGETQYFGPGTRLLVL.

The V and J genes are TRBV4-1 and TRBJ1-2, with no clear D. The CDR3 totals 14 residues. CDR1 and CDR2 from the germline V gene are MGHRA and YSYEKL. V was clipped by 4 bases and J by 8 bases, with 17 bases between them. CDR3 sequence: CASSRVEGVEGYTF. The DNA for the CDR3 is TGCGCCAGCAGCCGGGTCGAGGGAGTAGAAGGCTACACCTTC.

The chain recombines TRBV5-1 with TRBJ1-1; 7 positions match TRBD1. CDR3 length equals 13 residues. The junction had 2 bases not matched to a gene; V was cut back by 6 bases and J by 0 bases. From germline, CDR1 is SGHRS and CDR2 YFSETQ. The CDR3 here is CASNGQVNTEAFF. The CDR3 DNA follows: TGCGCCAGCAACGGACAGGTGAACACTGAAGCTTTCTTT. The full variable domain, with the rest looked up from reference TRBV5-1 and TRBJ1-1, is KAGVTQTPRYLIKTRGQQVTLSCSPISGHRSVSWYQQTPGQGLQFLFEYFSETQRNKGNFPGRFSGRQFSNSRSEMNVSTLELGDSALYLCASNGQVNTEAFFGQGTRLTVV.

The chain couples TRBV27 to TRBJ1-1, with D possibly TRBD1 on 6 matching bases. Looked up from germline, CDR1 is MNHEY and CDR2 is SMNVEV (reference sequence). CDR3 length: 13 amino acids. CDR3 region: CASRGAGVPEAFF. Here the CDR3 DNA reads TGTGCGTCCCGGGGGGCAGGGGTCCCTGAAGCTTTCTTT.

This clone came up once. This chain connects TRBV7-2 to TRBJ1-3; weak D call: TRBD1 (6 bases). Trimming left V 5 bases short and J 9 bases short, with 26 bases between. Looked up from germline, CDR1 is SGHTA and CDR2 is FQGNSA. The CDR3 loop spans 17 amino acids. The CDR3 here is CASSDLGGGRGRSTIYF. DNA for the CDR3: TGTGCCAGCAGCGATTTAGGTGGGGGGCGCGGAAGGTCCACCATATATTTT.